The T cell receptor beta chain described here comes from a study of T-cell memory formation after mild COVID-19. Study in general: Across donors, TCR clusters were largely donor specific. The study, taken as a whole, reports: The study detected some responding clones in pre-infection memory, suggesting cross-reactive memory joined.

The 5'RACE method, run with constant-segment primers, produced TCR alpha and TCR beta cDNA libraries (carrying sample barcodes and UMIs). Via MiXCR, TCRdb re-called the 5' RACE reads, giving one row per CDR3 protein. The sample records under 450,000 distinct CDR3 sequences, around an eighth being singletons. On this clonotype: Its target is unknown.

Germline V gene data show CDR1 as SGHAT and CDR2 as FQNNGV. This CDR3 region has 15 residues. V shed 5 bases and J 9 bases; nucleotides not matched to a gene: 7. The sequence was obtained from a man younger than 35 who had mild COVID-19 (a few samples of this study predate the infection). Cell type and time point are not known. The chain carries TRBV11-2 and TRBJ2-1; 13 nucleotides line up with TRBD2. The sample taken for sequencing was PBMCs or a T cell subset sorted from them (not recorded which). The CDR3 is CASSPTSGGSGEQFF. CDR3 DNA sequence: TGTGCCAGCAGCCCGACTAGCGGGGGGTCAGGTGAGCAGTTCTTC.